This T cell receptor beta chain was obtained from a study of shared T cell receptors in the human thymus. Germline V CDR1 and CDR2: PRHDT, FYEKMQ (reference sequence). This CDR3 region has 12 residues. V lost 8 bases and J lost 3; bases outside the gene matches: 1. Sequenced by immunoSEQ multiplex PCR; TCRdb stores in-frame clones only, minus some. The sample holds roughly 710,000 clones, approximately 83% seen once. The same data also contributed to another study, on human thymus T cells. That paper notes: Donors were healthy Finnish babies undergoing corrective operations for congenital heart defects.

This sequence joins TRBV13 and TRBJ2-1; 7 positions match TRBD2. Sequencing was carried out using thymocytes. This clonotype originated in a girl under three years old with a congenital heart defect. CDR3 sequence: CASGRDYNEQFF. The CDR3 DNA follows: TGTGCCAGCGGGAGGGACTACAATGAGCAGTTCTTC. Together with reference TRBV13 and TRBJ2-1, the CDR3 gives the full variable domain: AAGVIQSPRHLIKEKRETATLKCYPIPRHDTVYWYQQGPGQDPQFLISFYEKMQSDKGSIPDRFSAQQFSDYHSELNMSSLELGDSALYFCASGRDYNEQFFGPGTRLTVL.